The 11 T cell receptor beta chains reported below all come from one sample, sequenced in a study of blood T cell repertoires in COVID-19. Produced via immunoSEQ multiplex PCR; TCRdb's table is partial and in-frame only. The sample records about 160,000 clones, around 74% being singletons. Sequencing input: peripheral blood. The source of these receptors is a woman aged 55-69 years with COVID-19, enrolled during active disease.

V usage is TRBV7-9 and J usage is TRBJ2-7, with TRBD1 identical over 9 bases. Trimming cost V 5 bases and J 6 bases; bases outside gene matches: 8. CDR3 length: 14 residues. The germline CDR1 and CDR2 sequences are SEHNR and FQNEAQ (reference sequence). CDR3 in amino acids: CASSIGQGQGEQYF. The CDR3 DNA reads TGTGCCAGCAGCATTGGACAGGGACAGGGCGAGCAGTACTTC. Full variable domain (outside the CDR3, taken from reference TRBV7-9 and TRBJ2-7): DTGVSQNPRHKITKRGQNVTFRCDPISEHNRLYWYRQTLGQGPEFLTYFQNEAQLEKSRLLSDRFSAERPKGSFSTLEIQRTEQGDSAMYLCASSIGQGQGEQYFGPGTRLTVT.

The genes are TRBV11-3 and TRBJ2-3, with a tentative D call TRBD1 (5 bases). Deletions cut 2 bases from V and 5 bases from J, with 8 bases between. Germline CDR1 reads SGHNT; CDR2 reads YENEEA. CDR3 length: 13 residues. The CDR3 protein is CASSLQGKDTQYF. The CDR3 DNA reads TGTGCCAGCAGCTTACAGGGTAAAGATACGCAGTATTTT. The full variable domain, completed using reference TRBV11-3 and TRBJ2-3, is EAGVVQSPRYKIIEKKQPVAFWCNPISGHNTLYWYLQNLGQGPELLIRYENEEAVDDSQLPKDRFSAERLKGVDSTLKIQPAELGDSAVYLCASSLQGKDTQYFGPGTRLTVL.

The chain uses TRBV6-5 and TRBJ2-5; no reliable D call. The ends were cut back, 9 bases at V and 5 bases at J, with 16 bases in the middle. CDR3 length: 13 amino acids. The germline gives CDR1 MNHEY, CDR2 SVGAGI. The CDR3 sequence is CAREYAPAETQYF. In DNA form, the CDR3 reads TGTGCCAGAGAGTACGCACCCGCGGAGACCCAGTACTTC.

This clone was detected once. This chain uses TRBV21-1 with TRBJ2-7; the table's D call, TRBD1, was not checked against the DNA. TRBV21-1 has pseudogene status. The CDR3 consists of 15 residues. The CDR3 DNA reads TGTGCCAGCAGCAAAGTAAGGACAGGGGGCAACGAGCAGTACGTC. Translated, it gives CASSKVRTGGNEQYV.

The V call is TRBV18, the J call TRBJ2-2, with D perhaps TRBD1 (7 bases). Trimming took 3 bases from V and 4 from J, leaving 15 bases between them. Germline loops: CDR1 KGHSH, CDR2 LQKENI. CDR3 length: 16 amino acids. The CDR3 region has the DNA TGTGCCAGCTCACCCCCGACAGGGAGGTCCACCGGGGAGCTGTTTTTT. It encodes CASSPPTGRSTGELFF. Full variable domain (missing parts from reference TRBV18 and TRBJ2-2): NAGVMQNPRHLVRRRGQEARLRCSPMKGHSHVYWYRQLPEEGLKFMVYLQKENIIDESGMPKERFSAEFPKEGPSILRIQQVVRGDSAAYFCASSPPTGRSTGELFFGEGSRLTVL.

V is TRBV29-1 and J is TRBJ1-4; D is undetermined. The V end lost 4 bases, the J end lost 2 bases, and 14 bases lay between the germline ends. This CDR3 is 15 amino acids long. Germline CDR1 reads SQVTM; CDR2 reads ANQGSEA. The CDR3 protein is CSVGVGGVTNEKLFF. The CDR3 DNA reads as TGCAGCGTTGGGGTCGGCGGGGTTACTAATGAAAAACTGTTTTTT.

This clone turned up a few times. The rearrangement uses TRBV28 and TRBJ1-2; weak D call: TRBD1 (5 bases). The germline V and J ends were trimmed by 4 bases and 3 bases, with 12 bases remaining between them. Germline CDR1 MDHEN, CDR2 SYDVKM. This CDR3 spans 14 amino acids. This chain's CDR3 is CASSSTPGDYGYTF. As DNA, the CDR3 is TGTGCCAGCAGTTCCACCCCGGGGGACTATGGCTACACCTTC.

V gene TRBV28 combines with J gene TRBJ2-7; 8 bases are shared with TRBD1. The CDR3 totals 13 residues. Trimming cost V 5 bases and J 6 bases; bases outside gene matches: 6. Germline V gives CDR1 MDHEN, CDR2 SYDVKM. CDR3 DNA sequence: TGTGCCAGCAGTCTTTCAGGGGGCGGCGAGCAGTACGTC. Translation: CASSLSGGGEQYV.

The chain uses TRBV5-1 and TRBJ2-1; TRBD2 matches 12 bases. Germline V gives CDR1 SGHRS, CDR2 YFSETQ. The CDR3 loop spans 16 amino acids. The V and J ends lost 4 bases and 6 bases, in that order; junction bases with no gene match: 8. The CDR3 sequence: CASSPSSGRAPNEQFF. CDR3 nucleotide sequence: TGCGCCAGCAGCCCCTCTAGCGGGAGGGCGCCCAATGAGCAGTTCTTC.

The chain links TRBV5-1 to TRBJ2-1; the match to TRBD2 covers 7 bases. The germline gives CDR1 SGHRS, CDR2 YFSETQ. Trimming removed 5 bases from V and 6 bases from J; junction bases left unmatched: 5. The CDR3 has 13 amino acids. The CDR3: CASRLGGGNEQFF. CDR3 nucleotide sequence: TGCGCCAGCAGACTCGGCGGGGGCAATGAGCAGTTCTTC.

This chain connects TRBV10-2 to TRBJ2-5; 12 nucleotides align to TRBD2. The CDR3 is 15 amino acids. V shed 3 bases, J shed 3 bases, and the junction held 2 bases outside the gene matches. Germline CDR1 and CDR2: WSHSY and SAAADI. The CDR3: CASSDLAGGEETQYF. The CDR3 DNA sequence: TGCGCCAGCAGTGATCTAGCGGGGGGGGAAGAGACCCAGTACTTC.